The 2 T cell receptor delta chains presented below share a single source sample, sequenced in a study of γδ T cells in repeated Plasmodium falciparum infection. Gammadelta T cells were flow-sorted from PBMC into Vgamma9/Vdelta2+ and Vdelta2-negative populations for bulk analysis. TCRdb fed the multiplex PCR reads into CATT to redo clone calling. The sample holds under 65,000 delta-chain clones, approximately 1.7% seen once. The specimen was gamma-delta T cells from blood. The receptor source for this set is a pool of human donors (malaria-infected and uninfected, not separated).

Worth noting for this clone: A far larger clone is one nucleotide away, so this likely arose from a read error. Different DNA sequences within this sample yield the same CDR3. The chain joins TRDV1 to TRDJ1; tentative D call: TRDD3 (5 bases). The J gene comes from matching the DNA to germline here; TCRdb lacks it. V lost 0 bases and J 0 bases, leaving 26 bases between the germline ends. The CDR3 totals 21 residues. Germline CDR1 is TSWWSYY and CDR2 is QGS. CDR3 DNA: TGTGCTCTTGGGGAACTAGCGGTGGCGGGATCCTCGAGATGGTACACCGATAAACTCATCTTT. Translation gives CALGELAVAGSSRWYTDKLIF.

The sample holds many counts of this clone. This DNA translates differently at residue 14 from the TCRdb protein, which is that of a much larger clone; a read error is likely, and the protein shown is the DNA's own translation. The chain has TRDV1 and TRDJ1, with 10 positions matching TRDD3. CDR3 length: 16 amino acids. In germline, CDR1 is TSWWSYY, CDR2 QGS. The CDR3 spells CALGGLPRGGIRKPIF. CDR3 in DNA: TGTGCTCTTGGGGGCCTCCCGAGGGGGGGGATACGCAAACCCATCTTT.